Included here is one T cell receptor (beta chain) sequence, with context. The antigen it binds to is not known. HCMV-specific IgG was detected in serum with a commercial ELISA kit to determine HCMV serostatus. Ficoll density gradient centrifugation was used to isolate peripheral blood mononuclear cells from blood. These data belong to a study of T cells expressing NK-cell markers (dated by TCRdb to about 2020). With regard to the full study: Under ten donors provided sorted CD3+CD56+NKG2C+, CD3+CD56+NKG2C- and CD3+CD56-NKG2C+ T-cell subsets, whose TCR beta-chain repertoires were profiled. Among the eight sequenced donors, seven were HCMV-seropositive and one was HCMV-seronegative. The eight sequenced donors were randomly selected healthy volunteers, three men and five women. The libraries were sequenced on Illumina HiSeq 2000/2500, MiSeq or NextSeq, producing 2 x 150 bp reads. Broader findings and caveats from the paper: For more than 5 donors, the dominant CD3+CD56+NKG2C+ clonotypes were among the top 10 CD8+ clonotypes and accounted for about 1.0-7.5% of CD8+ T cells. Those dominant clonotypes were again the most abundant among CD3+CD56-NKG2C+ cells in four donors, at 28.3-60.1%. Whether the expanded NKG2C-expressing T cell clones were specific for HCMV antigens was left unclear.

The data were produced on an Illumina HiSeq 2000. 5'RACE template switching, by which a universal primer site and unique molecular identifiers were added, was used to make TCR beta cDNA libraries. cDNA synthesis was primed from the TCR beta constant segment, followed by two successive PCR amplification steps. As for the authors' bioinformatics: Reads were demultiplexed and grouped by UMI with MIGEC, and clonotypes were assembled and quantified with MiTCR. To remove erroneous sequences, TCR cDNA sequences were retained only when supported by two or more reads. The tcR package was used for downstream repertoire analysis, and clonotypes were matched between fractions using CDR3 nucleotide sequence together with V segment. VDJmatch was used to annotate antigen specificity against VDJdb, with one amino acid substitution in CDR3 permitted. Through TCRdb reprocessing, the reads give one entry per CDR3 protein sequence; DNA is omitted. Here the V and J calls rest on TCRdb's processing, not on the authors' analysis. For this sample, the table gives fewer than 550,000 distinct CDR3 sequences. Roughly 1.4% of the sample belongs to the ten largest clones.

What was sequenced was blood T cells: a sorted CD56 or NKG2C T cell subset, CD4+ or CD8+ T cells, or bulk PBMC T cells (not recorded which). The source is a woman in her forties or fifties in good health. Donor details come from another sample of the same person, matched by shared clones.

CDR3 reads: CASSSRTSGLTDTQYF. The rearrangement joined TRBV7-2 to TRBJ2-3; checking the TCRdb D call of TRBD2 is not possible without DNA. According to the germline V gene, CDR1 reads SGHTA and CDR2 reads FQGNSA. The CDR3, cysteine through phenylalanine, is 16 amino acids long. No DNA appears here.